The 14 T cell receptor beta chains reported below all come from one sample, sequenced in a study of molecular identifiers for immune sequencing clone quantification. TCRdb reprocessed the PCR reads with MiXCR, giving one entry per CDR3 protein. The sample holds approximately 20,000 distinct CDR3 sequences, 21% seen once. Sequenced sample: naive CD8+ T cells from blood, with Jurkat cell RNA spiked in. Subset: FACS-sorted CD8+CD4-CCR7+CD45RA+ naive T cells. These receptors all come from a human donor in good health. Some libraries in this study had Jurkat cell RNA spiked in.

In regard to this clonotype: A clone one base away is much larger, so this may be a read error. The gene calls are TRBV29-1 and TRBJ2-1; TRBD1 matches at 10 bases. Germline CDR1 and CDR2: SQVTM and ANQGSEA. CDR3 length: 15 amino acids. The CDR3 loop reads CSVSDRGSYYNERFF. Here the CDR3 DNA reads TGCAGCGTTTCGGACAGGGGGAGTTACTACAATGAGCGGTTCTTC.

To note about this clonotype: A clone one base away is much larger, so this may be a read error. The chain uses TRBV4-2 and TRBJ2-1; D gene uncertain. This CDR3 spans 14 amino acids. Trimming took off 1 base at V and 15 bases at J, with 19 bases between the two ends. CDR1 is LGHNA and CDR2 is YNFKEQ in the germline V gene. The CDR3 DNA reads TGTGCCAGCAGCCAAGGGGTGGCCTCAATGGGGATGTTCTTC. It encodes CASSQGVASMGMFF.

By frequency in the sample, this clonotype is medium-sized. V and J are TRBV20-1 and TRBJ2-7; D is unclear. The V end was cut by 2 bases, the J end by 6 bases, with 17 bases between. The CDR3 is 14 amino acids. Germline V gene sequence: CDR1 DFQATT, CDR2 SNEGSKA (reference sequence). The chain's CDR3 is CSARLGRSAGEQYF. The DNA for the CDR3 is TGCAGTGCTAGATTAGGACGGTCGGCCGGCGAGCAGTACTTC.

This clonotype is labeled as medium-sized. V is TRBV7-8 and J is TRBJ2-1, with 9 bases fitting TRBD2. Germline assignment: CDR1 SGHVS and CDR2 FQNEAQ. The CDR3 runs 14 residues. V lost 5 bases and J lost 2; bases outside the gene matches: 1. The CDR3 DNA reads as TGTGCCAGCAGCCGACTAGCGGCCTACAATGAGCAGTTCTTC. As protein: CASSRLAAYNEQFF.

This clonotype was detected many times. The chain combines TRBV19 with TRBJ2-2; D call uncertain. V shed 2 bases and J shed 0 bases, with 7 bases lying between them. CDR3 length: 15 residues. Germline CDR1 and CDR2: LNHDA and SQIVND (reference sequence). In DNA form, the CDR3 reads TGTGCCAGTAGTATAAGCGCCGCGAACACCGGGGAGCTGTTTTTT. It yields the protein CASSISAANTGELFF.

This rearrangement joins TRBV28 to TRBJ1-1; the D gene is possibly TRBD1 (6 bases). The germline V and J ends were trimmed by 1 base and 1 base, with 13 bases remaining between them. Germline CDR1 reads MDHEN; CDR2 reads SYDVKM. This CDR3 comprises 16 residues. This chain's CDR3 is CASSLSPGQRNTEAFF. CDR3 coding DNA: TGTGCCAGCAGTTTATCCCCGGGACAAAGGAACACTGAAGCTTTCTTT.

This clonotype was counted at least ten times. The chain employs TRBV7-6 and TRBJ2-7, with D possibly matching TRBD1 (6 bases). From germline, CDR1 is SGHVS and CDR2 FNYEAQ. V was shortened by 5 bases and J by 13 bases, with 18 bases between the two germline ends. CDR3 length equals 12 residues. The CDR3 DNA reads as TGTGCCAGCAGCGCCGGAGGTTTGGGGACATACTTC. This gives the protein CASSAGGLGTYF.

The CDR3 nucleotides read TGTGCCAGCAGTTACTCGGGGGGGTTGGATGGCTACACCTTC. As protein: CASSYSGGLDGYTF. This sequence joins TRBV6-5 and TRBJ1-2, with TRBD1 as a possible D gene (5 bases). This CDR3 is 14 amino acids long. From germline, CDR1 is MNHEY and CDR2 SVGAGI. V was clipped by 0 bases and J by 6 bases, with 11 bases between them.

This clonotype was picked up a small number of times. V gene TRBV19 combines with J gene TRBJ2-7; no firm D call. Germline V CDR1 and CDR2: LNHDA, SQIVND (reference sequence). With 3 bases removed from V and 0 bases from J, the gap between germline ends came to 12 bases. This CDR3 comprises 15 residues. CDR3 in DNA: TGTGCCAGTAGTATCGACTTCGGTCGCTCCTACGAGCAGTACTTC. Amino acid sequence: CASSIDFGRSYEQYF.

As to this clonotype: Without the conserved terminal phenylalanine or tryptophan, this CDR3 likely stems from a read error. The V gene is TRBV5-5, the J gene TRBJ2-1; D perhaps matches TRBD2 (5 bases). V was cut by 0 bases and J by 4 bases, with 17 bases left in between. CDR1 is SGHKS, CDR2 YYEKEE, per germline (reference sequence). This CDR3 has 17 residues. DNA of the CDR3: TGTGCCAGCAGCTTGGTCTGGGCAAGAGGGATATACAATGAGCAGTTCCTC. As protein: CASSLVWARGIYNEQFL.

This clonotype is medium-sized (0.01 to 0.1%) within its sample. The V gene is TRBV20-1, the J gene TRBJ2-1; D is undetermined. There are 11 residues in the CDR3. Per the germline V gene, CDR1 is DFQATT and CDR2 is SNEGSKA (reference sequence). Trimming stripped 6 bases from V and 4 bases from J, with 7 bases between. CDR3 coding DNA: TGCAGTGCCCGACTTTACAATGAGCAGTTCTTC. It yields the protein CSARLYNEQFF.

This clonotype has a count of ten or more. This chain connects TRBV10-3 to TRBJ2-1, with TRBD2 identical over 13 bases. In germline, CDR1 is ENHRY, CDR2 SYGVKD. CDR3 length equals 15 residues. Germline trimming cut 9 bases from V and 7 bases from J; bases unmatched to any gene: 9. CDR3 residues: CAITRTSGSWNEQFF. The DNA for the CDR3 is TGTGCCATAACAAGGACTAGCGGGAGCTGGAATGAGCAGTTCTTC.

This clonotype is classed as medium-sized. J is TRBJ1-1 and V is TRBV7-9; tentative D call: TRBD1 (6 bases). The germline V gene encodes CDR1 SEHNR and CDR2 FQNEAQ (reference sequence). V shed 4 bases and J shed 0 bases, with 12 bases lying between them. CDR3 length equals 15 residues. The CDR3 here is CASSSGAGVNTEAFF. CDR3 sequence (DNA): TGTGCCAGCAGCTCCGGAGCAGGGGTGAACACTGAAGCTTTCTTT.

This clonotype is labeled medium-sized. This chain links TRBV11-1 with TRBJ2-3; D unresolved. Trimming pared 10 bases from V and 1 base from J, leaving 9 bases between. Looked up from germline, CDR1 is SGHAT and CDR2 is FQDESV (reference sequence). The CDR3 spans 12 residues. CDR3 in DNA: TGTGCCACCTCCGGCCGCACAGATACGCAGTATTTT. It codes for CATSGRTDTQYF.